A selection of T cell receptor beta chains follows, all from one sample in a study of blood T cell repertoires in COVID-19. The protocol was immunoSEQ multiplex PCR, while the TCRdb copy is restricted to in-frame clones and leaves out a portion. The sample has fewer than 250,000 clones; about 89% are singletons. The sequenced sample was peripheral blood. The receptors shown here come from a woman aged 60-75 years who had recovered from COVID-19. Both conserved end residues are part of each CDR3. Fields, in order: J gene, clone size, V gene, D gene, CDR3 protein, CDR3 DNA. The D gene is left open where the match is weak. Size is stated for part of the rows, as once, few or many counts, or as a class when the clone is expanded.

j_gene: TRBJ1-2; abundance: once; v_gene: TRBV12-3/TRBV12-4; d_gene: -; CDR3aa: CASSFARAEGYTF; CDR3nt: TGTGCCAGCAGTTTTGCCAGGGCAGAGGGCTACACCTTC
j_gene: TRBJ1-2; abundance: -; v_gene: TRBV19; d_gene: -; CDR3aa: CASRPIDGESYTF; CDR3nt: TGTGCCAGTAGACCGATAGATGGGGAGAGCTACACCTTC
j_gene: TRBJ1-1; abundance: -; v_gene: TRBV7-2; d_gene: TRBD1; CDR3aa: CASVNLDRAYTEAFF; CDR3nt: TGTGCCAGCGTAAACCTGGACAGGGCGTACACTGAAGCTTTCTTT
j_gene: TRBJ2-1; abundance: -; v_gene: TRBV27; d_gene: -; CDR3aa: CASSSTTAYNEQFF; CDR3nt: TGTGCCAGCAGTTCCACGACAGCCTACAATGAGCAGTTCTTC
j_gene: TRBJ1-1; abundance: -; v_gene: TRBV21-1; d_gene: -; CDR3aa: CASSKDRIPMNTEAFF; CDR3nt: TGTGCCAGCAGCAAGGACAGGATCCCGATGAACACTGAAGCTTTCTTT
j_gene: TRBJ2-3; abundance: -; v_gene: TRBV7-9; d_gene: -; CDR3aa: CASSLGLTDTQYF; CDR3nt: TGTGCCAGCAGCTTAGGACTGACAGATACGCAGTATTTT
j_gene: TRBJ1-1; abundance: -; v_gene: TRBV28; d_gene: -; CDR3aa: CASEAMNTEAFF; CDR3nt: TGTGCCAGCGAAGCCATGAACACTGAAGCTTTCTTT
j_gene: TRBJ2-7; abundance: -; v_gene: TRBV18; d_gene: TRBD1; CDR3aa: CASSQRTGTDEQYF; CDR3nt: TGTGCCAGCTCACAAAGGACAGGGACGGACGAGCAGTACTTC
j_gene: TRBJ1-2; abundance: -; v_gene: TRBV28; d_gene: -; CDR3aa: CASSLFPGLVDYTF; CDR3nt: TGTGCCAGCAGTTTATTTCCCGGGTTAGTGGACTACACCTTC
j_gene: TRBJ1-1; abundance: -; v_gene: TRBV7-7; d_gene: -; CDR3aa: CASSLDRRGAGTEAFF; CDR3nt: TGTGCTAGCAGCTTAGACCGACGGGGGGCGGGCACTGAAGCTTTCTTT
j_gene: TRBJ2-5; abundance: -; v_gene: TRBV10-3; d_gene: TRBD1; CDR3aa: CATRGTGGETQYF; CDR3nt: TGTGCCACCCGAGGGACAGGGGGCGAGACCCAGTACTTC
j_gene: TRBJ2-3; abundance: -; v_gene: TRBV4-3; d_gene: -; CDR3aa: CASSQDPREDTQYF; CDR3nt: TGCGCCAGCAGCCAAGACCCCCGAGAGGATACGCAGTATTTT
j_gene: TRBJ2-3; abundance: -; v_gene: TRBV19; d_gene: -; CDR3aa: CASSMTVTDTQYF; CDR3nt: TGTGCCAGTAGTATGACAGTTACAGATACGCAGTATTTT
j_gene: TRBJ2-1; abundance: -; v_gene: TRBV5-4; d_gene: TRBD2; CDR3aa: CASSRISGGHNEQFF; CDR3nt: TGTGCCAGCAGCCGAATTAGCGGGGGCCACAATGAGCAGTTCTTC
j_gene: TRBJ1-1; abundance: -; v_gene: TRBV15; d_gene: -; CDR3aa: CATSSDRNTEAFF; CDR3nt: TGTGCCACCAGCAGCGACAGAAACACTGAAGCTTTCTTT
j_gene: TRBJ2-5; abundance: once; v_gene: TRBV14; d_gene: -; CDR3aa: CASSQRRGTSSQETQYF; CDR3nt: TGTGCCAGCAGCCAAAGGAGGGGTACCTCATCCCAAGAGACCCAGTACTTC
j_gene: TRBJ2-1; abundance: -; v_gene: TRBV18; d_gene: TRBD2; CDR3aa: CASSGTSGNEQFF; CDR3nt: TGTGCCAGCTCCGGGACTAGCGGCAATGAGCAGTTCTTC
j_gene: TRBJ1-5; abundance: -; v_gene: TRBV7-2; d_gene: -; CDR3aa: CASSGELVNQPQHF; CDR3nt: TGTGCCAGCAGTGGAGAGCTGGTCAATCAGCCCCAGCATTTT
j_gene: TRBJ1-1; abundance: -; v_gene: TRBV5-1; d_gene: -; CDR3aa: CASSFGGNTEAFF; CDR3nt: TGCGCCAGCAGCTTCGGAGGGAACACTGAAGCTTTCTTT
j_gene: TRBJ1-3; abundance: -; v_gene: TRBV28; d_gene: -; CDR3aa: CASSLWAAGNTIYF; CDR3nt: TGTGCCAGCAGTTTATGGGCCGCTGGAAACACCATATATTTT
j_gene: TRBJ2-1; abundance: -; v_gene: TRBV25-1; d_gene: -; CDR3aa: CASSESRGAGTYNEQFF; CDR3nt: TGTGCCAGCAGTGAATCCAGGGGGGCAGGTACCTACAATGAGCAGTTCTTC
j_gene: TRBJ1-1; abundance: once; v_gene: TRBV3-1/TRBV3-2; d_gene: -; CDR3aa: CASSPMEGTEAFF; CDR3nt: TGTGCCAGCAGCCCTATGGAGGGAACTGAAGCTTTCTTT
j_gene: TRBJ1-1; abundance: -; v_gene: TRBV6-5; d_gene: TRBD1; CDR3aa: CASKGQGQVNTEAFF; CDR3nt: TGTGCCAGCAAGGGACAGGGGCAGGTTAACACTGAAGCTTTCTTT
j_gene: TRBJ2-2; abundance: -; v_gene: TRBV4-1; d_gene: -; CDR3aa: CASSQVGGTNTGELFF; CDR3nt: TGCGCCAGCAGCCAAGTCGGCGGAACCAACACCGGGGAGCTGTTTTTT
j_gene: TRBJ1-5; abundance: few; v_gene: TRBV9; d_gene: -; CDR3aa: CASSVYSNQPQHF; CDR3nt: TGTGCCAGCAGCGTTTATAGCAATCAGCCCCAGCATTTT
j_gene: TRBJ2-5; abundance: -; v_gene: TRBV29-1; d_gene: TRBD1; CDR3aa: CSDRGRTETQYF; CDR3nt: TGCAGCGACAGGGGGCGCACGGAGACCCAGTACTTC
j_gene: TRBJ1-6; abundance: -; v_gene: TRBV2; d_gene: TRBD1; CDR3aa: CASSEVVGGQRLHF; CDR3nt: TGTGCCAGCAGTGAAGTGGTCGGGGGACAGAGACTCCACTTT
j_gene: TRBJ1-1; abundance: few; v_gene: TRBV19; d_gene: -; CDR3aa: CASSSQGNTEAFF; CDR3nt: TGTGCCAGTAGTTCTCAGGGAAACACTGAAGCTTTCTTT
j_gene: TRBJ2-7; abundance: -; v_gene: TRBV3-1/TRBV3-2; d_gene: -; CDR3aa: CASSLYYEQYF; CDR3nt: TGTGCCAGCAGCCTTTACTACGAGCAGTACTTC
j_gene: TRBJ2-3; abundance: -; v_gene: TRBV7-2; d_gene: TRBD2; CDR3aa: CASSFRGDGTDTQYF; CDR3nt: TGTGCCAGCAGCTTTCGGGGGGATGGCACAGATACGCAGTATTTT
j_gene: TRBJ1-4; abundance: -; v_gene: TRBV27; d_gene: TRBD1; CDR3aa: CASRQGRSTNEKLFF; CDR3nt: TGTGCCAGCAGACAGGGGCGGTCAACTAATGAAAAACTGTTTTTT
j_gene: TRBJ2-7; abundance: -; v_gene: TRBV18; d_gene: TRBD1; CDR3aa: CASSPADRGAYEQYF; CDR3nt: TGTGCCAGCTCACCAGCGGACAGGGGGGCCTACGAGCAGTACTTC
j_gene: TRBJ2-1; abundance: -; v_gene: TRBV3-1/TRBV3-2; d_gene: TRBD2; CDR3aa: CASSQATGTSGGTSEQFF; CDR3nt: TGTGCCAGCAGCCAAGCGACCGGGACTAGCGGGGGGACTTCTGAGCAGTTCTTC
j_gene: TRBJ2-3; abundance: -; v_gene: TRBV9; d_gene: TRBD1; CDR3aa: CASSVEGDRSTDTQYF; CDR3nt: TGTGCCAGCAGCGTGGAGGGGGACAGGAGCACAGATACGCAGTATTTT
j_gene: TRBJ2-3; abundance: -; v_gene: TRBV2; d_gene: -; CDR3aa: CASIGTDLVTQYF; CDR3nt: TGTGCCAGCATTGGGACTGACCTGGTTACGCAGTATTTT
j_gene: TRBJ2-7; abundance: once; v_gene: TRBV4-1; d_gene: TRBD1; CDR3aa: CASSLGQWSYEQYF; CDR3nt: TGCGCCAGCAGCCTGGGACAGTGGTCCTACGAGCAGTACTTC
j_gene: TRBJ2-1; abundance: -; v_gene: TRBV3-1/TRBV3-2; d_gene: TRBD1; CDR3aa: CASSTGTGSYNEQFF; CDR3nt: TGTGCCAGCAGTACCGGGACAGGCTCCTACAATGAGCAGTTCTTC
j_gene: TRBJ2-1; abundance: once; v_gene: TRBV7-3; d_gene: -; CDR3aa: CASSLSRLGSSEQFF; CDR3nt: TGTGCCAGCAGCTTAAGTCGTCTAGGTTCCAGTGAGCAGTTCTTC
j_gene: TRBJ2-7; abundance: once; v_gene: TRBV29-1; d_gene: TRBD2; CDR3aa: CSVEGTRTYEQYF; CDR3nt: TGCAGCGTTGAGGGGACTAGGACCTACGAGCAGTACTTC
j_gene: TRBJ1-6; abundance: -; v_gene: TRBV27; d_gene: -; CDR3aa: CASSSGGIYNSPLHF; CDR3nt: TGTGCCAGCAGTTCAGGAGGAATCTATAATTCACCCCTCCACTTT
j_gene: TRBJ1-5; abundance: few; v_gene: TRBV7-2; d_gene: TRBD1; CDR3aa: CASSPRDSYQPQHF; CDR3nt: TGTGCCAGCAGCCCTAGGGACAGCTATCAGCCCCAGCATTTT
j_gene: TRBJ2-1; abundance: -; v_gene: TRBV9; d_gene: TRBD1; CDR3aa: CASSVRTGVNEQFF; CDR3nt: TGTGCCAGCAGCGTACGGACAGGGGTGAATGAGCAGTTCTTC
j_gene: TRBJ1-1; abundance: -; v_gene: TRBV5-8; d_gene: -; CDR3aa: CASNPPWGTNTEAFF; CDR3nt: TGTGCCAGCAACCCTCCTTGGGGCACCAACACTGAAGCTTTCTTT
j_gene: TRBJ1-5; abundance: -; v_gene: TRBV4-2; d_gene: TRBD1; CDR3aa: CASSLRQGYSNQPQHF; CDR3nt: TGTGCCAGCAGCCTTCGACAGGGATATAGCAATCAGCCCCAGCATTTT
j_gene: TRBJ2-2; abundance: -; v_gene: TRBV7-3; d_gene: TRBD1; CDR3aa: CASSPTTGLGTGELFF; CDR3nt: TGTGCCAGCAGCCCAACGACAGGGTTGGGCACCGGGGAGCTGTTTTTT
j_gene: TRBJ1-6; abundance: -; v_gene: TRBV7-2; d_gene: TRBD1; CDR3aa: CASSVRTGLIYNSPLHF; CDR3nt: TGTGCCAGCAGCGTCCGGACAGGGCTCATCTATAATTCACCCCTCCACTTT
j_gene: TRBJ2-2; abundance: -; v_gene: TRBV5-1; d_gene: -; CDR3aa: CATAEWQNTGELFF; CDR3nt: TGCGCCACCGCGGAATGGCAGAACACCGGGGAGCTGTTTTTT
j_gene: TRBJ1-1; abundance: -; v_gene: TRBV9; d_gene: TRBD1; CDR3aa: CASSVATGQRTEAFF; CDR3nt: TGTGCCAGCAGCGTAGCTACGGGACAGAGGACTGAAGCTTTCTTT
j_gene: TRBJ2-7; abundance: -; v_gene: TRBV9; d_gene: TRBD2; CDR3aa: CASSVSGGGYEQYF; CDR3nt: TGTGCCAGCAGCGTTAGCGGGGGGGGCTACGAGCAGTACTTC
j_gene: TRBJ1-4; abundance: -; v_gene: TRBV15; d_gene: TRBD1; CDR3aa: CATSRDPQGAAVEKLFF; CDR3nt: TGTGCCACCAGCAGAGATCCCCAGGGGGCGGCGGTTGAAAAACTGTTTTTT
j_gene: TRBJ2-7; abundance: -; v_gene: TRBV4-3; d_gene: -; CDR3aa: CASSQEAGMGREQYF; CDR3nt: TGCGCCAGCAGCCAAGAGGCAGGGATGGGGCGCGAGCAGTACTTC